Below, one TCR beta chain is given with its context. Its antigen is not identified. One junction end does not reproduce the germline sequence, and a read error may be involved. One entry per CDR3 protein results from TCRdb running MiXCR on the 5' RACE reads. The sample carries tens of thousands of distinct CDR3 sequences, 10% recorded once. This entry comes from a study of neurological immune-mediated disorders. As to time point: longitudinal time-point 1 (baseline). Study outcomes and limitations: Expanded clones shared no identical CDR3 amino acid sequences across subjects, which suggested private TCR-beta repertoires in all groups.

This TCR was sampled from a woman aged 40 to 55 in good health. The sequencing sample was made of PBMCs.

The CDR3 reads CSARGPWDFATNVKLFF. The CDR3 DNA reads TGCAGTGCTAGAGGTCCCTGGGACTTTGCAACTAATGTAAAACTGTTTTTT. V is TRBV20-1 and J is TRBJ1-4; D possibly corresponds to TRBD1 (5 bases). Germline V gives CDR1 DFQATT, CDR2 SNEGSKA (reference sequence). This CDR3 contains 17 residues.